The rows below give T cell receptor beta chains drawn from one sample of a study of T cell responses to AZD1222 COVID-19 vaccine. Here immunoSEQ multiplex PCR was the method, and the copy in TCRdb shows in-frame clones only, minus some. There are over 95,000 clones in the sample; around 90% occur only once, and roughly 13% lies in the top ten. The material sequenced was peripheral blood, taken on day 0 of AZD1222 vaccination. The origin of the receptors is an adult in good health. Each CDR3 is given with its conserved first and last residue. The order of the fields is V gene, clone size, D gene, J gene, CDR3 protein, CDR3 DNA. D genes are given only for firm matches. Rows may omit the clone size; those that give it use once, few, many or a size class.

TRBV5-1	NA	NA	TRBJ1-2	CASSLSWHRTNYGYTF	TGCGCCAGCAGCTTGAGTTGGCACAGGACTAACTATGGCTACACCTTC
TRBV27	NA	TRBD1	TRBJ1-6	CASKMTGAAPLSPLHF	TGTGCCAGCAAAATGACAGGGGCCGCGCCACTCTCACCCCTCCACTTT
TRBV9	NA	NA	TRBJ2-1	CASSVEVDGEQFF	TGTGCCAGCAGCGTTGAGGTTGACGGTGAGCAGTTCTTC
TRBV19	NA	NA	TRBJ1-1	CASSSGYAATEAFF	TGTGCCAGTAGTAGCGGATACGCGGCCACTGAAGCTTTCTTT
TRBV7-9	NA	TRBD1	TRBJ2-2	CASSPTGVGELFF	TGTGCCAGCAGCCCAACAGGGGTCGGGGAGCTGTTTTTT
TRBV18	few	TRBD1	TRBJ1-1	CASSPGTGGKNTEAFF	TGTGCCAGCTCACCCGGGACAGGGGGCAAGAACACTGAAGCTTTCTTT
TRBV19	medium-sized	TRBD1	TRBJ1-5	CASSIYLRRQGMSRTGQPQHF	TGTGCCAGTAGTATATATTTAAGACGACAGGGGATGTCGAGGACGGGTCAGCCCCAGCATTTT
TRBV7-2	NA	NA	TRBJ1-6	CASSLGVRSPLHF	TGTGCCAGCAGCTTAGGGGTACGTTCACCCCTCCACTTT
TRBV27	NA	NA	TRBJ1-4	CAKQGWEEKLFF	TGTGCCAAACAGGGATGGGAAGAAAAACTGTTTTTT
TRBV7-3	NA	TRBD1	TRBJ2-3	CASSARDRNTDTQYF	TGTGCCAGCAGCGCCCGGGACAGAAACACAGATACGCAGTATTTT
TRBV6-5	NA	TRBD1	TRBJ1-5	CATSPGQGKPQHF	TGTGCCACCAGTCCGGGACAGGGTAAGCCCCAGCATTTT
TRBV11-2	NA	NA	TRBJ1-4	CASSLSARVSEKLFF	TGTGCCAGCAGCTTATCCGCACGGGTTAGTGAAAAACTGTTTTTT
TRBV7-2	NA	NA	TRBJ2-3	CASSLVGGDTQYF	TGTGCCAGCAGCTTAGTGGGCGGGGATACGCAGTATTTT
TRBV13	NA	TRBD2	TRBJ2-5	CASSQGLAVSETQYF	TGTGCCAGCAGCCAAGGACTAGCCGTTAGTGAGACCCAGTACTTC
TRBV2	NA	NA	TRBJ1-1	CASSELDSFNRAFF	TGTGCCAGCAGTGAACTTGACAGTTTTAACCGAGCTTTCTTT
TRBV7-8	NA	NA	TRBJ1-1	CASSLVPLSINHEAFF	TGCGCCAGCAGCTTAGTCCCCCTCTCAATCAACCACGAAGCTTTCTTT
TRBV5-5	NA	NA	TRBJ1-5	CASSLEGNGEDF	TGTGCCAGCAGCTTGGAGGGCAACGGGGAGGATTTT
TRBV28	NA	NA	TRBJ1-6	CLTRGRTNSPLHF	TGTCTCACGCGGGGCCGAACAAATTCACCCCTCCACTTT
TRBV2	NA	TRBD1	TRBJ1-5	CASSATGQGTHQPQHF	TGTGCCAGCAGTGCAACGGGACAGGGCACCCATCAGCCCCAGCATTTT
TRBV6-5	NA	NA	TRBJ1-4	CASRSTGTEKLFF	TGTGCCAGCAGAAGCACAGGGACAGAAAAACTGTTTTTT
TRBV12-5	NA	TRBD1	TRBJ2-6	CASGWGTDRVHSGANVLTF	TGTGCTAGTGGTTGGGGGACGGACAGGGTCCACTCTGGGGCCAACGTCCTGACTTTC
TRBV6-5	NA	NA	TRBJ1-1	CASSLESQGLFEAFF	TGTGCCAGCAGTCTAGAATCTCAGGGTTTATTTGAAGCTTTCTTT
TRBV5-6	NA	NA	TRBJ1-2	CASSSDSYGYTF	TGTGCCAGCAGCTCGGACAGTTATGGCTACACCTTC
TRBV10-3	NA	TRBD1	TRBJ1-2	CASTAGTGGLEGYTF	TGTGCCTCCACAGCTGGAACAGGGGGCCTTGAAGGCTACACCTTC
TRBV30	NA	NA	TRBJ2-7	CAWSVHADSYEQYF	TGTGCCTGGAGTGTACATGCGGACTCCTACGAGCAGTACTTC
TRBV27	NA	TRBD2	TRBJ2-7	CASAVLAGGYEQYF	TGTGCCAGCGCGGTTCTAGCGGGAGGCTACGAGCAGTACTTC
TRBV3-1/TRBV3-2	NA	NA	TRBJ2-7	CASSHSSSYYEQYF	TGTGCCAGCAGCCACTCCAGTTCCTACTACGAGCAGTACTTC
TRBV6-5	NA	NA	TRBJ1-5	CATDRGREPQHF	TGTGCCACGGACAGAGGGAGGGAGCCCCAGCATTTT
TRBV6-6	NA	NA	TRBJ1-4	CASSYSGNPNEKLFF	TGTGCCAGCAGTTACTCAGGCAACCCTAATGAAAAACTGTTTTTT
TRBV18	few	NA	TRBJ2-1	CASSPLPGQPFYNEQFF	TGTGCCAGCTCACCTCTCCCGGGACAACCCTTCTACAATGAGCAGTTCTTC
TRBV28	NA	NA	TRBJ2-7	CASSPSGAYEQYF	TGTGCCAGCAGTCCGAGCGGAGCCTACGAGCAGTACTTC
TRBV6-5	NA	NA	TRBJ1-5	CATGGGPLQPQHF	TGTGCCACCGGGGGGGGGCCTCTTCAGCCCCAGCATTTT
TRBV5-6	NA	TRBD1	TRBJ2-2	CASTETGSATGELFF	TGTGCCAGCACGGAGACAGGGTCGGCCACCGGGGAGCTGTTTTTT